This entry lists 15 T cell receptor beta chains sequenced from one sample in a study of blood T cells in healthy people across ages. For the second PCR, which ran for about 6 to 11 cycles, a sample-barcoded 5' primer and a J-beta primer mix were used. TCRdb re-called the 5' RACE reads through MiXCR, storing one row per CDR3 protein. The sample carries around 650,000 distinct CDR3 sequences, around 38% recorded once. Sequencing was done on a sample of blood. The receptor set was obtained from a man older than 75 in good health.

The chain carries TRBV20-1 and TRBJ2-2; the D call may be TRBD1 or TRBD2 (5 bases each). CDR3 length equals 18 residues. CDR1 and CDR2 from the germline V gene are DFQATT and SNEGSKA (reference sequence). The ends were cut back, 6 bases at V and 0 bases at J, with 23 bases in the middle. The chain's CDR3 is CSAPKRGTGPSNTGELFF. The CDR3 coding sequence is TGCAGTGCCCCCAAAAGGGGCACGGGGCCTTCGAACACCGGGGAGCTGTTTTTT.

This clonotype was picked up a small number of times. V is TRBV4-3 and J is TRBJ2-7; 7 bases are shared with TRBD2. The CDR3 sequence is 21 residues long. Germline values: CDR1 LGHNA, CDR2 YSLEER. Trimming removed 3 bases from V and 0 bases from J; junction bases left unmatched: 23. CDR3 coding DNA: TGCGCCAGCAGCCAGGCCCTGGCCGGGACTAATTTGATCCAGAGCTCCTACGAGCAGTACTTC. It yields the protein CASSQALAGTNLIQSSYEQYF.

This clonotype was seen ten or more times. This rearrangement joins TRBV13 to TRBJ2-3; D is unclear. Per germline, CDR1 PRHDT and CDR2 FYEKMQ (reference sequence). V dropped 2 bases and J dropped 1 base, with 10 bases sitting between them. This CDR3 has 15 amino acids. The CDR3 region is CASSLTLYRTDTQYF. CDR3 nucleotide sequence: TGTGCCAGCAGCTTAACCCTCTATCGCACAGATACGCAGTATTTT.

This clonotype was seen ten or more times. CDR3 residues: CASSLSYQETQYF. CDR3 nucleotides: TGTGCCAGCAGCTTATCGTACCAAGAGACCCAGTACTTC. The gene calls are TRBV7-2 and TRBJ2-5; D not certain. The V end was cut by 2 bases, the J end by 0 bases, with 4 bases between. The CDR3 spans 13 residues. CDR1 is SGHTA and CDR2 is FQGNSA in the germline V gene.

This clonotype has just a few counts. A read error may be the cause here, since a much bigger clone is one base away. V and J are TRBV25-1 and TRBJ2-5; TRBD1 matches 7 bases. V shed 0 bases and J 11 bases; nucleotides not matched to a gene: 15. Germline V CDR1 and CDR2: MGHDK, SYGVNS. The CDR3 contains 16 residues. The CDR3 region is CASSEYPGQAYNEQYF. The DNA for the CDR3 is TGTGCCAGCAGTGAATACCCCGGACAGGCATACAATGAGCAGTACTTC. Combining the CDR3 with reference TRBV25-1 and TRBJ2-5 gives the whole variable domain EADIYQTPRYLVIGTGKKITLECSQTMGHDKMYWYQQDPGMELHLIHYSYGVNSTEKGDLSSESTVSRIRTEHFPLTLESARPSHTSQYLCASSEYPGQAYNEQYFGPGTRLLVL.

V usage is TRBV12-3 or TRBV12-4 and J usage is TRBJ1-2; 11 nucleotides agree with TRBD1. The CDR3 spans 18 residues. J gave up 4 bases and V 6 bases, and 16 bases lay outside the gene matches. The CDR3 bases are TGTGCCAGCAGGTCTGAGGTTTCAGGGACAGGGGGTAGCTATGGCTACACCTTC. Translating it yields CASRSEVSGTGGSYGYTF.

The chain combines TRBV28 with TRBJ2-7, with unresolved D. Germline lookup yields CDR1 MDHEN and CDR2 SYDVKM. CDR3 size: 12 residues. With 10 bases removed from V and 2 bases from J, the gap between germline ends came to 12 bases. DNA of the CDR3: TGTGCCACCCAAGGAGCTGCCTACGAGCAGTACTTC. This codes for CATQGAAYEQYF.

V is TRBV28 and J is TRBJ2-1; 12 bases map to TRBD2. From germline, CDR1 is MDHEN and CDR2 SYDVKM. This CDR3 spans 16 amino acids. The J segment lost 10 bases and the V segment lost 6 bases, leaving 13 bases of the junction unmatched. The CDR3 DNA is TGTGCCAGCAGCCCCATACTAGCGGGAGGTTCGGGGGAGCAGTTCTTC. Translated: CASSPILAGGSGEQFF. Together with reference TRBV28 and TRBJ2-1, the CDR3 gives the full variable domain: DVKVTQSSRYLVKRTGEKVFLECVQDMDHENMFWYRQDPGLGLRLIYFSYDVKMKEKGDIPEGYSVSREKKERFSLILESASTNQTSMYLCASSPILAGGSGEQFFGPGTRLTVL.

This rearrangement joins TRBV7-9 to TRBJ2-7; TRBD1 is a possible D gene (5 bases). The CDR3 contains 14 residues. The germline V and J ends were trimmed by 0 bases and 5 bases, with 11 bases remaining between them. Germline values: CDR1 SEHNR, CDR2 FQNEAQ (reference sequence). The CDR3 nucleotides are TGTGCCAGCAGCTTAGCGGCAGGGCACGACGAGCAGTACTTC. Translated: CASSLAAGHDEQYF.

In regard to this clonotype: Just one base apart from a much larger clone, this may be a read error. The chain joins TRBV6-2 or TRBV6-3 to TRBJ2-7; D unresolved. Per germline, CDR1 MNHEY and CDR2 SVGEGT. The CDR3 is 12 amino acids. V was trimmed by 5 bases and J by 4 bases, leaving 9 bases between them. In DNA, the CDR3 is TGTGCCAGCAGTACGACACGTTACGAGCAGTACTTC. Its translation: CASSTTRYEQYF.

The chain links TRBV7-2 to TRBJ2-7, with TRBD1 matching over 8 bases. Germline assignment: CDR1 SGHTA and CDR2 FQGNSA. V trimming: 5 bases; J trimming: 6 bases; junction bases outside the gene matches: 12. The CDR3 totals 15 residues. The CDR3 protein is CASSERQGNRVEQYF. CDR3 nucleotide sequence: TGTGCCAGCAGCGAAAGACAGGGGAATAGGGTCGAGCAGTACTTC.

V gene TRBV27 combines with J gene TRBJ2-7, with 11 bases matching TRBD1. The last part of the DNA fits TRBJ2-5 better; the J call may be wrong. Germline CDR1 MNHEY, CDR2 SMNVEV (reference sequence). This CDR3 has 15 residues. The CDR3 spells CASSSWTGGSETQYF. The CDR3 nucleotides are TGTGCCAGCAGTTCCTGGACAGGGGGCAGCGAGACCCAGTACTTC.

V gene TRBV27 combines with J gene TRBJ2-7, with 15 nucleotides matching TRBD2. CDR3 size: 17 residues. Germline V gene sequence: CDR1 MNHEY, CDR2 SMNVEV (reference sequence). Losses at the gene ends were 8 bases for V and 4 bases for J; bases not matched to a gene: 12. CDR3 sequence reads: CASRRSGTSGRTYEQYF. Here the CDR3 DNA reads TGTGCCAGCCGTCGGTCCGGGACTAGCGGGAGGACTTACGAGCAGTACTTC.

As to this clonotype: The junction differs from germline at one of its ends, possibly a read error. The chain links TRBV5-1 to TRBJ2-2, with 8 bases that match TRBD1. The CDR3 totals 14 residues. The germline CDR1 and CDR2 sequences are SGHRS and YFSETQ. The CDR3 region has the DNA TGCGCCAGCAGTTTGGACAGGGCGACCGGGGAGCTGTTTTTT. Its translation is CASSLDRATGELFF.

This clonotype was seen at least ten times. The V call is TRBV3-1, the J call TRBJ2-5, with TRBD2 as a possible D gene (6 bases). CDR3 length equals 14 residues. The ends were cut back, 4 bases at V and 0 bases at J, with 9 bases in the middle. Germline-derived CDR1 and CDR2 are LGHDT and YNNKEL (reference sequence). CDR3 bases: TGTGCCAGCAGCCGGCGGGGAAACCAAGAGACCCAGTACTTC. The encoded protein is CASSRRGNQETQYF.